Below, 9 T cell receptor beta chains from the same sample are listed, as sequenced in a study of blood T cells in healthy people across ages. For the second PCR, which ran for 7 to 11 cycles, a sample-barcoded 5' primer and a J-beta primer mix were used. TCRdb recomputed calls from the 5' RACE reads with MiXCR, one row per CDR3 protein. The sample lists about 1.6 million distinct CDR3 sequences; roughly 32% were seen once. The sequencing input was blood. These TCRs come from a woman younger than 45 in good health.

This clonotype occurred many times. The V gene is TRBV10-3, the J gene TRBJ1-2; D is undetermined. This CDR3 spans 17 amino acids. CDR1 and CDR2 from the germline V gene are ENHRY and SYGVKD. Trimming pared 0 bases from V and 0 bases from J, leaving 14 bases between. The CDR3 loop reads CAISESLEASTNYGYTF. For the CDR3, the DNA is TGTGCCATCAGTGAGTCACTCGAAGCTTCAACTAACTATGGCTACACCTTC.

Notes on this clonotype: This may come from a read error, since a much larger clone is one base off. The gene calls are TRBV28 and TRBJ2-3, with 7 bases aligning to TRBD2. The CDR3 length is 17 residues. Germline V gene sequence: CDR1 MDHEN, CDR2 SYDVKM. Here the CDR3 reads CVSSSPKGREGMNTQYF. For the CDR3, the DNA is TGTGTCAGCAGTTCCCCGAAGGGGAGGGAGGGCATGAATACGCAGTATTTT.

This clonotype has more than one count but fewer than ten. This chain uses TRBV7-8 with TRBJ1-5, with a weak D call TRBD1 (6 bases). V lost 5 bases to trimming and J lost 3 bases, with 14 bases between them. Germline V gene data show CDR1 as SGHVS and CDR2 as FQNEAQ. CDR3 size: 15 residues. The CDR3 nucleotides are TGTGCCAGCAGCCCCAGACAGGTTTCCAATCAGCCCCAGCATTTT. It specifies CASSPRQVSNQPQHF.

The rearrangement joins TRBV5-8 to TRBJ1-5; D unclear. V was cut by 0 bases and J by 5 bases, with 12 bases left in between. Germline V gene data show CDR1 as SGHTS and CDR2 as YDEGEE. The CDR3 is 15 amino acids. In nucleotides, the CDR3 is TGTGCCAGCAGCTTGGGAGGGTTCTCCCATCAGCCCCAGCATTTT. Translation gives CASSLGGFSHQPQHF.

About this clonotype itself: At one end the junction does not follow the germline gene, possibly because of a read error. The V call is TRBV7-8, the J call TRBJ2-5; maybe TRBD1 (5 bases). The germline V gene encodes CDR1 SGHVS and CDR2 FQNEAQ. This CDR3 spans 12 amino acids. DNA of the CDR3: TGTGCCGGCAGCCGACAGCAAGAGACCCAGTACTTC. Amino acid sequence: CAGSRQQETQYF. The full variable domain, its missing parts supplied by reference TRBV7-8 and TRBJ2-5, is GAGVSQSPRYKVAKRGQDVALRCDPISGHVSLFWYQQALGQGPEFLTYFQNEAQLDKSGLPSDRFFAERPEGSVSTLKIQRTQQEDSAVYLCAGSRQQETQYFGPGTRLLVL.

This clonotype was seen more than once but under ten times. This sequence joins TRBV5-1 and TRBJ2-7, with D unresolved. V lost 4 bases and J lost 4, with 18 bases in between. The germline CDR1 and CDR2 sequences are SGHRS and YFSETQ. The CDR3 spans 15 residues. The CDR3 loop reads CASSGSAGAMYEQYF. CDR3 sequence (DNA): TGCGCCAGCAGCGGCTCGGCAGGCGCAATGTACGAGCAGTACTTC.

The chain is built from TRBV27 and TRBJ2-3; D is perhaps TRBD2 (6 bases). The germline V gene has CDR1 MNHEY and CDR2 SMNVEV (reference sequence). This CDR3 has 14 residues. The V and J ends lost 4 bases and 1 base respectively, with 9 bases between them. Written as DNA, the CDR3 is TGTGCCAGCAGTTCGGGGGAACGCACAGATACGCAGTATTTT. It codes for CASSSGERTDTQYF.

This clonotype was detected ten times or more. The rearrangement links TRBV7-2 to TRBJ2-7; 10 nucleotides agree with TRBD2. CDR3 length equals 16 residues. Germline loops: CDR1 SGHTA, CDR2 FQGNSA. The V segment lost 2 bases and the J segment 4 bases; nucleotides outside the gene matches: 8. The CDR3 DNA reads TGTGCCAGCAGCTTAATCCCGGCTAGCGGGAGTTACGAGCAGTACTTC. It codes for CASSLIPASGSYEQYF.

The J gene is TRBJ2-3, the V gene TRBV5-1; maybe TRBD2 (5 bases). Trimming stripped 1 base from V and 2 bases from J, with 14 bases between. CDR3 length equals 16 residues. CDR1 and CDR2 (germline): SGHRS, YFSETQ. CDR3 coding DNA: TGCGCCAGCAGCTTGATTACGGTGACTACCACAGATACGCAGTATTTT. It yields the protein CASSLITVTTTDTQYF.